The clone carrying this T cell receptor (beta chain) showed up just once. In the authors' workflow: Amplifying reference gene primers gave estimates of nucleated cell counts. Libraries were prepared by immunoSEQ multiplex PCR; TCRdb keeps only in-frame clonotypes and omits some of them. Clone size and V and J calls were adopted from that table, with D and trimming inferred from the DNA. The sample has 310,000 or so clones; 80% to 90% are singletons. In germline, CDR1 is SNHLY, CDR2 FYNNEI. V gave up 4 bases and J gave up 6 bases; unmatched junction bases: 6. The CDR3 contains 15 residues. All recovered Cohort 3 donors got two negative PCRs, got clearance, or saw symptom resolution. The source of the sample is a study of blood T cell repertoires in COVID-19. Study as a whole: There were acute and convalescent COVID-19 samples, and they came from the United States, Italy and Spain. T cells, B-cell-depleted T cells, or PBMCs supplied cDNA or gDNA.

The receptor comes from a woman between 18 and 30 years old who had recovered from COVID-19. The gene calls are TRBV2 and TRBJ2-1, with TRBD2 matching 10 bases. The sample taken for sequencing was PBMCs or T cells enriched from blood (not recorded which). The CDR3, as DNA: TGTGCCAGCAGTGGGCTAGCGGGAGTGGGCAATGAGCAGTTCTTC. Protein sequence: CASSGLAGVGNEQFF.